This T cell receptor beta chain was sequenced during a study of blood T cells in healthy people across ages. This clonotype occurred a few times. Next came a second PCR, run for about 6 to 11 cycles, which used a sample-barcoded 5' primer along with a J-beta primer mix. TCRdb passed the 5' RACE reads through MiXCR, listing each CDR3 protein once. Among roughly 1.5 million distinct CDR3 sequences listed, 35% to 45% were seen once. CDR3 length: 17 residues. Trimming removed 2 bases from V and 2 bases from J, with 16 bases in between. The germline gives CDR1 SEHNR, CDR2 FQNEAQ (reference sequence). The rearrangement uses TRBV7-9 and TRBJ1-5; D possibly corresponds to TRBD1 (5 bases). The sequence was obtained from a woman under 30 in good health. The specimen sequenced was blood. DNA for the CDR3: TGTGCCAGCAGCTTACCCCAGGTAGCAGGGCGCAATCAGCCCCAGCATTTT. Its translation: CASSLPQVAGRNQPQHF.